Included here is one T cell receptor (beta chain) sequence, with context. This specimen comes from a study of blood T cell repertoires in COVID-19. At the level of the study: Specimens from acute and convalescent COVID-19 originated in the United States, Italy and Spain. The cDNA or gDNA used as material had been derived from T cells, B-cell-depleted T cells, or PBMCs.

TCRdb keeps only in-frame clones here, not all; method: immunoSEQ multiplex PCR. This sample yields some 150,000 clones, of which roughly 87% are seen a single time; 4% to 5% belongs to the top ten. Germline assignment: CDR1 SEHNR and CDR2 FQNEAQ (reference sequence). V shed 4 bases and J 0 bases; nucleotides not matched to a gene: 2. CDR3 length: 15 amino acids. Material for sequencing was peripheral blood. The TCR sequence derives from a woman aged 60 to 75 with active or convalescent COVID-19. V usage is TRBV7-9 and J usage is TRBJ2-7; 11 bases are shared with TRBD2. The CDR3 nucleotides read TGTGCCAGCAGCTATACTAGCGGGGGCTCCTACGAGCAGTACTTC. It yields the protein CASSYTSGGSYEQYF.